A single sample gave rise to the 10 T cell receptor beta chains below, sequenced in a study of radiotherapy plus CTLA-4 blockade in lung cancer listed by TCRdb under 2018. The method behind the library was the immunoSEQ multiplex PCR assay. TCRdb provides this immuneACCESS table in a form limited to in-frame rearrangements. Some clones are lacking; in checked studies, under half of them reflect an unresolved V gene, and why the rest are absent is not known. This sample gives some 110,000 clones in total; about 77% of them show up just once. Approximately 5.2% of the sample rests with the top ten. Here the sequenced sample was peripheral blood, taken from a patient treated with radiotherapy plus ipilimumab. These receptors came from a human donor with non-small cell lung cancer who had a partial response to radiotherapy plus ipilimumab.

The chain uses TRBV5-5 and TRBJ1-2, with 9 bases that match TRBD1. Germline trimming cut 0 bases from V and 7 bases from J; bases unmatched to any gene: 7. Germline CDR1 and CDR2: SGHKS and YYEKEE (reference sequence). There are 15 residues in the CDR3. CDR3 DNA sequence: TGTGCCAGCAGCTTGGCACCGGGACAGGGTTTTGGCTACACCTTC. Its translation is CASSLAPGQGFGYTF.

The chain carries TRBV4-1 and TRBJ2-1; 7 bases match TRBD2. The V gene end was trimmed by 1 base and the J gene end by 2 bases; junction bases not matched to a gene: 2. The germline V gene has CDR1 MGHRA and CDR2 YSYEKL. The CDR3 is 15 amino acids. As DNA, the CDR3 is TGCGCCAGCAGCCAAGGAGCGGGAACCTACAATGAGCAGTTCTTC. Translated, it gives CASSQGAGTYNEQFF.

The genes are TRBV7-3 and TRBJ2-3; 10 bases map to TRBD2. The CDR3 runs to 16 residues. The trim removed 2 bases at V and 1 base at J, leaving 3 bases unmatched. In germline, CDR1 is SGHTA, CDR2 FQGTGA. This chain's CDR3 is CASSLLAGAGTDTQYF. The DNA for the CDR3 is TGTGCCAGCAGCTTACTAGCGGGAGCGGGCACAGATACGCAGTATTTT. The complete variable domain, with remaining parts taken from reference TRBV7-3 and TRBJ2-3, reads GAGVSQTPSNKVTEKGKYVELRCDPISGHTALYWYRQSLGQGPEFLIYFQGTGAADDSGLPNDRFFAVRPEGSVSTLKIQRTERGDSAVYLCASSLLAGAGTDTQYFGPGTRLTVL.

This chain connects TRBV30 to TRBJ1-1; D is uncertain. The germline V and J ends were trimmed by 0 bases and 1 base, with 12 bases remaining between them. CDR1 and CDR2 from the germline V gene are GTSNPN and SVGIG (reference sequence). The CDR3 is made up of 15 amino acids. This CDR3 reads CAWSVVRVGNTEAFF. CDR3 sequence (DNA): TGTGCCTGGAGTGTGGTTCGGGTGGGGAACACTGAAGCTTTCTTT. Supplemented by reference TRBV30 and TRBJ1-1, the full variable domain reads SQTIHQWPATLVQPVGSPLSLECTVEGTSNPNLYWYRQAAGRGLQLLFYSVGIGQISSEVPQNLSASRPQDRQFILSSKKLLLSDSGFYLCAWSVVRVGNTEAFFGQGTRLTVV.

The V call is TRBV28, the J call TRBJ1-4; D is ambiguous. Per germline, CDR1 MDHEN and CDR2 SYDVKM. CDR3 length: 13 residues. V lost 6 bases, J lost 7 bases, and 12 bases lay in between. CDR3 sequence: CASRGSGLEKLFF. The CDR3 region has the DNA TGTGCCAGCAGGGGGTCTGGACTTGAAAAACTGTTTTTT. The variable domain in full, with the rest retrieved from reference TRBV28 and TRBJ1-4, is DVKVTQSSRYLVKRTGEKVFLECVQDMDHENMFWYRQDPGLGLRLIYFSYDVKMKEKGDIPEGYSVSREKKERFSLILESASTNQTSMYLCASRGSGLEKLFFGSGTQLSVL.

To note about this clone: The junction departs from germline at one end; a sequencing error may be responsible. This chain connects TRBV5-6 to TRBJ1-6, with a possible D match to TRBD1 (5 bases). The germline V gene has CDR1 SGHDT and CDR2 YYEEEE. CDR3 length: 12 residues. CDR3: CASSLDQGTLRF. CDR3 nucleotides: TGTGCCAGCAGCTTGGATCAGGGAACCCTTCGCTTT.

This clone was recorded once. The rearrangement joins TRBV6-5 to TRBJ1-4; D is possibly TRBD1 (6 bases). In germline, CDR1 is MNHEY, CDR2 SVGAGI. V was shortened by 10 bases and J by 6 bases, with 9 bases between the two germline ends. CDR3 length equals 11 residues. As DNA, the CDR3 is TGTGCCACACAGGGAGATGAAAAACTGTTTTTT. It yields the protein CATQGDEKLFF.

The sample holds a few counts of this clone. This CDR3 is CASKAGLTIMNTEAFF. Written as DNA, the CDR3 is TGTGCCAGTAAGGCAGGTCTAACCATTATGAACACTGAAGCTTTCTTT. This chain joins TRBV6-6 and TRBJ1-1; D gene uncertain. There are 16 residues in the CDR3. CDR1 is MNHNY and CDR2 is SVGAGI in the germline V gene (reference sequence). Trimming removed 9 bases at V and 0 bases at J, with 20 bases between.

The CDR3 protein is CAWSGQISNQPQHF. CDR3 nucleotides: TGTGCCTGGAGCGGACAGATTAGCAATCAGCCCCAGCATTTT. This sequence joins TRBV30 and TRBJ1-5, with D tentatively TRBD1 (6 bases). Trimming removed 3 bases at V and 0 bases at J, with 9 bases between. This CDR3 is 14 amino acids long. Germline CDR1 GTSNPN, CDR2 SVGIG (reference sequence).

The V call is TRBV2, the J call TRBJ2-1; 7 nucleotides match TRBD2. J was trimmed by 5 bases and V by 7 bases; bases with no gene match: 8. The CDR3 loop spans 14 amino acids. Germline lookup yields CDR1 SNHLY and CDR2 FYNNEI. Here the CDR3 reads CASTREGVDNEQFF. The CDR3 region has the DNA TGTGCCAGCACAAGGGAGGGCGTCGACAATGAGCAGTTCTTC.